This TCR beta chain was documented in a study of blood T cells in healthy people across ages. Together with a sample-barcoded 5' primer, a J-beta primer mix was included in a second PCR lasting roughly 6 to 12 cycles. TCRdb fed the 5' RACE reads into MiXCR, producing one record per CDR3 protein. This sample has around 900,000 distinct CDR3 sequences, with roughly half found just once. The sample taken for sequencing was blood. The clonotype was recovered from a woman aged 60-75 years in good health.

The CDR3 region is CASSGYSAGSMTDTQYF. The DNA for the CDR3 is TGCGCCAGCAGCGGTTATTCAGCGGGGAGTATGACAGATACGCAGTATTTT. The J gene is TRBJ2-3, the V gene TRBV5-1, with 7 positions matching TRBD2. V dropped 4 bases and J dropped 3; count of bases not matched to a gene: 14. The CDR3 has 17 residues. CDR1 SGHRS and CDR2 YFSETQ come from the germline V gene. The full variable domain, in which reference TRBV5-1 and TRBJ2-3 provide the parts outside the CDR3, is KAGVTQTPRYLIKTRGQQVTLSCSPISGHRSVSWYQQTPGQGLQFLFEYFSETQRNKGNFPGRFSGRQFSNSRSEMNVSTLELGDSALYLCASSGYSAGSMTDTQYFGPGTRLTVL.